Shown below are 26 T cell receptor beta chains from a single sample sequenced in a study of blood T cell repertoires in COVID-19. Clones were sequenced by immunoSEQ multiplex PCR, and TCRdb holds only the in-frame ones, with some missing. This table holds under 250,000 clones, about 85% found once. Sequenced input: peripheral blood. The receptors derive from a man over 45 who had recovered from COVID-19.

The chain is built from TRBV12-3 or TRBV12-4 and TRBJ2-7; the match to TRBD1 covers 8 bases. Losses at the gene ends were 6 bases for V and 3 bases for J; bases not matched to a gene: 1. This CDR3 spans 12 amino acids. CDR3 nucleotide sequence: TGTGCCAGCAGCGGACAGGGCTACGAGCAGTACTTC. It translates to CASSGQGYEQYF.

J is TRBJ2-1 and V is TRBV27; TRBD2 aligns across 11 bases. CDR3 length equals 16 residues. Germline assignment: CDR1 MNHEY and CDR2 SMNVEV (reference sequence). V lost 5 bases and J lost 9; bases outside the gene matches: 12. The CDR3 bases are TGTGCCAGCAGTAGTATAGCGGGAGGGCCTTATCGTGAGCAGTTCTTC. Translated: CASSSIAGGPYREQFF.

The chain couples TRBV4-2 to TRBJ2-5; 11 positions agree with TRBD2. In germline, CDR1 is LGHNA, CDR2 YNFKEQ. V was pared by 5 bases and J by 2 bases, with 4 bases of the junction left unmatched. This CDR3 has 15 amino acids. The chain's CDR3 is CASSIVAGGQETQYF. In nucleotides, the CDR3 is TGTGCCAGCAGCATCGTAGCGGGAGGGCAAGAGACCCAGTACTTC.

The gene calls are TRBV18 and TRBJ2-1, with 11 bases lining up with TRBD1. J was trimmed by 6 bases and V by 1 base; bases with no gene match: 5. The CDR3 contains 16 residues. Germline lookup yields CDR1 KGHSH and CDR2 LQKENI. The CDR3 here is CASSPLGTGGGNEQFF. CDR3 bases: TGTGCCAGCTCACCACTTGGGACAGGGGGAGGCAATGAGCAGTTCTTC.

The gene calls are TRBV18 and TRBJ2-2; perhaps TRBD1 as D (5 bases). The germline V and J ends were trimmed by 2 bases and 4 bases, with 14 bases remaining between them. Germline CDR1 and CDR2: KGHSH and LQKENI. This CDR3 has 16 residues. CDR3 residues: CASSPYQGRSTGELFF. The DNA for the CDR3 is TGTGCCAGCTCACCATATCAGGGTCGTAGCACCGGGGAGCTGTTTTTT.

The CDR3 region is CSVAGNTGELFF. CDR3 DNA sequence: TGCAGCGTTGCAGGGAACACCGGGGAGCTGTTTTTT. The chain links TRBV29-1 to TRBJ2-2; D is uncertain. CDR1 SQVTM and CDR2 ANQGSEA come from the germline V gene. This CDR3 spans 12 amino acids. V was shortened by 4 bases and J by 1 base, with 4 bases between the two germline ends.

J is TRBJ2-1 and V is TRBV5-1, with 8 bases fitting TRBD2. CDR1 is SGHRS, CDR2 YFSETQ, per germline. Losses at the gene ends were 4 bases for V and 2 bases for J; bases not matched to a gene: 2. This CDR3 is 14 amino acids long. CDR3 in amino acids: CASSPAGAYNEQFF. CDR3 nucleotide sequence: TGCGCCAGCAGCCCAGCGGGAGCCTACAATGAGCAGTTCTTC. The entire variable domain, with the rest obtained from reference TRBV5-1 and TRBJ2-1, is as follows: KAGVTQTPRYLIKTRGQQVTLSCSPISGHRSVSWYQQTPGQGLQFLFEYFSETQRNKGNFPGRFSGRQFSNSRSEMNVSTLELGDSALYLCASSPAGAYNEQFFGPGTRLTVL.

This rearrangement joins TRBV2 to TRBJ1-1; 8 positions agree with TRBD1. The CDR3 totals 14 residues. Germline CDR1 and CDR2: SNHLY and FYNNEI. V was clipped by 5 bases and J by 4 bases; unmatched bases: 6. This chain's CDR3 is CASSRETGVTEAFF. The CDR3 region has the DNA TGTGCCAGCAGTAGGGAGACAGGGGTCACTGAAGCTTTCTTT.

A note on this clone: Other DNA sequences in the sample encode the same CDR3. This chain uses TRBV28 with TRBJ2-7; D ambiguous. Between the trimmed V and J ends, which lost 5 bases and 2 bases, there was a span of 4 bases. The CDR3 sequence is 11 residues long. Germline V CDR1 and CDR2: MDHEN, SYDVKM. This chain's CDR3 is CASSTTYEQYF. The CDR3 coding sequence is TGTGCCAGCAGTACAACCTACGAGCAGTACTTC.

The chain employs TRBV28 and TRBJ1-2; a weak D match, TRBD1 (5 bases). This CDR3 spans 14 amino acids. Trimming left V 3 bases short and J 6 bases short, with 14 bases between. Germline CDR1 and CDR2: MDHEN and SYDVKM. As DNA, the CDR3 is TGTGCCAGCAGTTTGGGTCAGGGTGTGAATGGCTACACCTTC. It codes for CASSLGQGVNGYTF.

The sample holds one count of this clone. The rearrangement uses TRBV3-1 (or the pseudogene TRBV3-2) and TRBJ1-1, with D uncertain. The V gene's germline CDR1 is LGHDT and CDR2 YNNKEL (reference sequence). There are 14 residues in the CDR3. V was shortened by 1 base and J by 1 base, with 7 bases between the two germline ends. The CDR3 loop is CASSQGQANTEAFF. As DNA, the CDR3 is TGTGCCAGCAGCCAAGGCCAGGCGAACACTGAAGCTTTCTTT.

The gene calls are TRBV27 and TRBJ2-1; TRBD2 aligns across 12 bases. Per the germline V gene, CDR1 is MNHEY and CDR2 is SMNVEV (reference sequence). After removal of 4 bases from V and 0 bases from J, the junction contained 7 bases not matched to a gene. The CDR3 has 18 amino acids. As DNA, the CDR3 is TGTGCCAGCAGTTCGGGACTAGCGGGCCTGAGCTCCTACAATGAGCAGTTCTTC. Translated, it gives CASSSGLAGLSSYNEQFF.

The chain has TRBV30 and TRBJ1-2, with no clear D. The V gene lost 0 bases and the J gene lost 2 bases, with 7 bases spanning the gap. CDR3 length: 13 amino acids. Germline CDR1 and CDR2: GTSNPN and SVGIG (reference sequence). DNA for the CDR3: TGTGCCTGGAGTGTTAGCGGGAACTATGGCTACACCTTC. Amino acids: CAWSVSGNYGYTF.

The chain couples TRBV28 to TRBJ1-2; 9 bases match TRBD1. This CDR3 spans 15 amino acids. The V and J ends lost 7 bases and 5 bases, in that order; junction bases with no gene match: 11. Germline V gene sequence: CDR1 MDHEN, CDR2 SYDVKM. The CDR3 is CASTSGTGNLYGYTF. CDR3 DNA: TGTGCCAGCACTTCAGGGACAGGGAATCTATATGGCTACACCTTC.

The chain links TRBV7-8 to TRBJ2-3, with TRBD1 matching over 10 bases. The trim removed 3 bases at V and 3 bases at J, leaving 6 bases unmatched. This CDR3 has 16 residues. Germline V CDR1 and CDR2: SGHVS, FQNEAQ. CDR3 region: CASSLGGTGVTDTQYF. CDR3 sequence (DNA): TGTGCCAGCAGCTTGGGGGGGACAGGGGTGACAGATACGCAGTATTTT.

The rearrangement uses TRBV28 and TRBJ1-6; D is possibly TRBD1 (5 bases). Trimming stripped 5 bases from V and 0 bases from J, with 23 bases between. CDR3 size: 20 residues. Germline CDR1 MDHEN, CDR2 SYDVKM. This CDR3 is CASSPPRPTGGSSYNSPLHF. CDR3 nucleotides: TGTGCCAGCAGTCCCCCGCGACCTACAGGCGGTAGCTCCTATAATTCACCCCTCCACTTT.

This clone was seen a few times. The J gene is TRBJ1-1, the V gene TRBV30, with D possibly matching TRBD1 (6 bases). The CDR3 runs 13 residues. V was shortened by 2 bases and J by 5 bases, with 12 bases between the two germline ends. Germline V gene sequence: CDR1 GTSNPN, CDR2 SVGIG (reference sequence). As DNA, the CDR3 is TGTGCCTGGAGTAACAGGGTAGGGACTGAAGCTTTCTTT. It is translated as CAWSNRVGTEAFF.

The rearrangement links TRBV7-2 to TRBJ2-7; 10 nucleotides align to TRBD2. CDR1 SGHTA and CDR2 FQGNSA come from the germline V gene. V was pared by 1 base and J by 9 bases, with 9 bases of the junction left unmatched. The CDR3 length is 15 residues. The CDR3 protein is CASSLEAGGRGGQYF. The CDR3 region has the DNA TGTGCCAGCAGCTTAGAAGCGGGAGGGCGTGGCGGGCAGTACTTC.

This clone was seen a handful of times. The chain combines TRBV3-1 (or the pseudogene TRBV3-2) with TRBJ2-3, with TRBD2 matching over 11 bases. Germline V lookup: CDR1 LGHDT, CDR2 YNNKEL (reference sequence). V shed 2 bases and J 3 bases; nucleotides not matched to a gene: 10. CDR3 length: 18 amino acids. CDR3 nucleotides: TGTGCCAGCAGCCAATTCTCCCCGACTAGCGGGATGACAGATACGCAGTATTTT. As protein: CASSQFSPTSGMTDTQYF.

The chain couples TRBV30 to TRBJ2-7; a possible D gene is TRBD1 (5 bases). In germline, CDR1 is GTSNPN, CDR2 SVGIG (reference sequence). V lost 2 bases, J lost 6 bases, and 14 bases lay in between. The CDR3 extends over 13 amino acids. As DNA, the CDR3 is TGTGCCTGGAGTCCAGCTAGGGGCTCCGAGCAGTACTTC. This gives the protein CAWSPARGSEQYF. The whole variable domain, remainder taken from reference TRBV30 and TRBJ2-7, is SQTIHQWPATLVQPVGSPLSLECTVEGTSNPNLYWYRQAAGRGLQLLFYSVGIGQISSEVPQNLSASRPQDRQFILSSKKLLLSDSGFYLCAWSPARGSEQYFGPGTRLTVT.

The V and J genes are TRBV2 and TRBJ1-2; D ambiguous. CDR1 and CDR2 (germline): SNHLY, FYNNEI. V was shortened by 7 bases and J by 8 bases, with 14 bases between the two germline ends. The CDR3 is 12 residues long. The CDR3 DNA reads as TGTGCCAGCACTTCAGGAGGGCCCGGCTACACCTTC. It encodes CASTSGGPGYTF. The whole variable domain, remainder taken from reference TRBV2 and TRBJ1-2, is EPEVTQTPSHQVTQMGQEVILRCVPISNHLYFYWYRQILGQKVEFLVSFYNNEISEKSEIFDDQFSVERPDGSNFTLKIRSTKLEDSAMYFCASTSGGPGYTFGSGTRLTVV.

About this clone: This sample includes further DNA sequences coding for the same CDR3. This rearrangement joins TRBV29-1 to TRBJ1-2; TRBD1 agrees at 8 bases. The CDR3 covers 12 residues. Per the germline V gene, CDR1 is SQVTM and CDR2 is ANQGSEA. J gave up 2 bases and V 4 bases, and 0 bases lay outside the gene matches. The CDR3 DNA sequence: TGCAGCGTTGGACAGGGGAACTATGGCTACACCTTC. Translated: CSVGQGNYGYTF.

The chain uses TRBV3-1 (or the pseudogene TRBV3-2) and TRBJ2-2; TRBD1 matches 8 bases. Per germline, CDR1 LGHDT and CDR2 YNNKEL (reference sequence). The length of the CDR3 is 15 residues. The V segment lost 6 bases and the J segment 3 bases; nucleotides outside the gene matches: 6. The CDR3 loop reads CASRPQGADTGELFF. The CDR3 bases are TGTGCCAGCAGACCGCAGGGGGCGGACACCGGGGAGCTGTTTTTT.

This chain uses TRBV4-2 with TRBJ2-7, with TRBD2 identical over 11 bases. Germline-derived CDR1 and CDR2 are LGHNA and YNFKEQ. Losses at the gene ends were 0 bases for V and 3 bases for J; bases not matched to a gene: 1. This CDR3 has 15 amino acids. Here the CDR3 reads CASSQEGTSGYEQYF. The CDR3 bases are TGTGCCAGCAGCCAAGAAGGGACTAGCGGCTACGAGCAGTACTTC.

The chain's CDR3 is CASRDGQGPYEQYF. The CDR3 DNA follows: TGTGCCAGCAGAGATGGACAGGGACCCTACGAGCAGTACTTC. This chain links TRBV27 with TRBJ2-7; 8 nucleotides agree with TRBD1. Germline assignment: CDR1 MNHEY and CDR2 SMNVEV (reference sequence). J gave up 2 bases and V 6 bases, and 6 bases lay outside the gene matches. The CDR3 runs 14 residues.

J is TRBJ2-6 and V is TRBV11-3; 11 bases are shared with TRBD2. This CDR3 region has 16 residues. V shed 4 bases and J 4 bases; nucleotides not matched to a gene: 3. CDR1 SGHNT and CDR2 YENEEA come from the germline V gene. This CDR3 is CASSSSGRSGANVLTF. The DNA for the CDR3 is TGTGCCAGCAGCTCTAGCGGGAGGTCCGGGGCCAACGTCCTGACTTTC.